This note documents a single T cell receptor beta chain sequence. This clone came up a few times. No cognate antigen has been identified for it. Per-base qualities were not stored, and no clone one base away is much larger. The data originate from a study of OX40 agonist ivuxolimab in advanced cancers. Describing the broader study: Ivuxolimab was an agonistic, fully human IgG2 monoclonal antibody directed against OX40 (CD134), a costimulatory receptor. Intravenous ivuxolimab was administered to patients every 2 weeks at six dose levels: 0.01, 0.1, 0.3, 1.5, 3 and 10 mg/kg. Of the approximately 50 dose-escalation patients, hepatocellular carcinoma was present in about 20, melanoma in some 15, renal cell carcinoma in 9 and head and neck cancer in 9. In the dose-escalation cohort, 70% to 85% of patients were male, and the mean age was roughly 60 years with a range of roughly 23 to 90. Patients were allowed to have had prior anti-PD-1, anti-PD-L1 or anti-CTLA-4 therapy, and more than 35% of the dose-escalation patients had been treated with checkpoint inhibitors. Partial responses occurred in three dose-escalation patients: two with cutaneous melanoma and one with hepatocellular carcinoma. Peripheral TCRbeta sequencing aimed to test whether ivuxolimab altered TCR sequence diversity and caused clonal T-cell expansion. The paper describes the monotherapy dose-escalation part (N ≈ 52 patients) of the phase I trial of ivuxolimab.

Patients with autoimmune disease history or receiving systemic immunosuppression were excluded from the trial. In every dose cohort, peripheral blood was drawn for TCR sequencing at baseline, cycle 4 day 1, and cycle 7 day 1. The samples were taken from a phase I, first-in-human, multicenter, open-label dose-escalation trial of ivuxolimab. The trial enrolled adults with locally advanced or metastatic head and neck squamous cell, hepatocellular, melanoma or renal cell carcinoma. CD4+ and CD8+ T cells were sorted separately from peripheral blood before TCR sequencing. V was cut back by 3 bases and J by 6 bases, leaving a gap of 18 bases between them. The CDR3 has 14 amino acids, counting the end cysteine and phenylalanine. This entry keeps only the CDR3 DNA: 42 bases, framed from base 1. The germline V gene (reference sequence) specifies GTSNPN as CDR1 and SVGIG as CDR2. Genomic DNA was extracted from sorted cells for sequencing of the TCRbeta CDR3 region. TCRbeta CDR3 regions were sequenced using the immunoSEQ Assay. What TCRdb holds here is the immuneACCESS table cut down to in-frame rearrangements. Part of the clones is not present; checked against another copy, under half of the missing clones reflect an unresolved V gene, and the others are unexplained. The table for this sample lists about 82,000 clones; about 86% of them were counted only once. Clones ranked in the top ten supply 6% to 8% of the sample.

Broad study findings and their caveats: In the 0.1-3.0 mg/kg groups, partial responders were among the patients with the lowest normalized peripheral clonal expansion, particularly in CD8+ T cells. The antigen specificity of the peripheral T cells that underwent clonal expansion was not determined. After ivuxolimab, more expanded clones were found on average in CD8+ T cells than in CD4+ T cells. Low levels of normalized T-cell clonal expansion were also seen in some patients who did not respond. At doses from 0.1 to 3.0 mg/kg, clonal expansion was seen in both CD4+ and CD8+ blood T cells between baseline and week 6.

The TCR originated in an adult with an advanced solid tumor such as melanoma, head and neck, liver or kidney cancer. The sequencing here drew on CD4+ or CD8+ T cells sorted from blood, taken in a trial of the OX40 agonist ivuxolimab. The sequence is built from TRBV30 and TRBJ2-7; TRBD2 is perhaps the D gene, given 6 matching bases. The CDR3 in this case is CAWRGMGGKGEQYF. At the DNA level, the sequence is TGTGCCTGGAGGGGGATGGGGGGAAAAGGCGAGCAGTACTTC.